These 22 T cell receptor beta chains came from one sample sequenced in a study of blood T cell repertoires in COVID-19. The protocol was immunoSEQ multiplex PCR, while the TCRdb copy is restricted to in-frame clones and leaves out a portion. The sample has 130,000 to 150,000 clones, roughly 81% seen once. Source material: peripheral blood. The receptors here all came from a human donor with acute or convalescent COVID-19. The donor label of this sample is uncertain.

This clone was seen only a few times. The chain links TRBV5-1 to TRBJ2-2; a possible D gene is TRBD1 (5 bases). With 3 bases removed from V and 7 bases from J, the gap between germline ends came to 13 bases. The germline gives CDR1 SGHRS, CDR2 YFSETQ. CDR3 size: 14 residues. The chain's CDR3 is CASSSAGYGGELFF. Written as DNA, the CDR3 is TGCGCCAGCAGCTCGGCAGGGTACGGCGGGGAGCTGTTTTTT.

This clone was seen only once. The J gene is TRBJ2-2, the V gene TRBV4-3, with 7 positions matching TRBD2. The CDR3 extends over 14 amino acids. V shed 3 bases, J shed 6 bases, and the junction held 4 bases outside the gene matches. The V gene's germline CDR1 is LGHNA and CDR2 YSLEER. CDR3 residues: CASSQGRESGELFF. CDR3 coding DNA: TGCGCCAGCAGCCAGGGGAGGGAGTCCGGGGAGCTGTTTTTT.

The chain employs TRBV5-1 and TRBJ2-3; a weak D match, TRBD2 (6 bases). The CDR3 spans 15 residues. Trimming took 0 bases from V and 5 from J, leaving 13 bases between them. Germline lookup yields CDR1 SGHRS and CDR2 YFSETQ. The CDR3 spells CASSLGASVLDTQYF. The CDR3 nucleotides read TGCGCCAGCAGCTTGGGGGCTAGCGTTTTAGATACGCAGTATTTT.

The chain recombines TRBV6-7 with TRBJ2-1, with a tentative D call TRBD1 (6 bases). TRBV6-7 is reported as an ORF; its role is uncertain. V lost 7 bases, J lost 12 bases, and 19 bases lay in between. The CDR3 totals 13 residues. CDR3 sequence reads: CASKPNPGQVQFF. CDR3 DNA: TGTGCCAGCAAACCCAATCCGGGACAAGTGCAGTTCTTC.

V gene TRBV6-5 combines with J gene TRBJ1-6; D not resolved. The CDR3 spans 14 residues. The V and J ends lost 11 bases and 4 bases respectively, with 15 bases between them. From germline, CDR1 is MNHEY and CDR2 SVGAGI. The CDR3 bases are TGTGCCGCCTCTAGCCAGCAGTATAATTCACCCCTCCACTTT. This translates into CAASSQQYNSPLHF.

This rearrangement joins TRBV4-3 to TRBJ1-1, with D possibly being TRBD1 (6 bases). This CDR3 is built from 14 residues. V was clipped by 1 base and J by 1 base, with 7 bases between them. Germline values: CDR1 LGHNA, CDR2 YSLEER. CDR3 coding DNA: TGCGCCAGCAGCCAAGGGACAGCGAACACTGAAGCTTTCTTT. It is translated as CASSQGTANTEAFF.

The chain joins TRBV25-1 to TRBJ1-1; no clear D. The CDR3 is 14 residues long. V was cut by 6 bases and J by 2 bases, with 13 bases left in between. Germline values: CDR1 MGHDK, CDR2 SYGVNS. The CDR3 here is CASRPGQFNTEAFF. The CDR3 coding sequence is TGTGCCAGCAGGCCTGGGCAGTTTAACACTGAAGCTTTCTTT.

This rearrangement joins TRBV6-2 or TRBV6-3 to TRBJ2-7; tentative D call: TRBD1 (6 bases). V was pared by 0 bases and J by 1 base, with 13 bases between. The CDR3 is 16 residues long. Germline loops: CDR1 MNHEY, CDR2 SVGEGT. The CDR3 region has the DNA TGTGCCAGCAGTTACTCGATTTGGCAGGGGTCCTACGAGCAGTACTTC. Its translation is CASSYSIWQGSYEQYF.

The chain has TRBV6-1 and TRBJ2-1, with D perhaps TRBD2 (5 bases). Germline CDR1 and CDR2: MNHNS and SASEGT. V was pared by 1 base and J by 2 bases, with 9 bases between. The CDR3 contains 15 residues. The CDR3 DNA reads as TGTGCCAGCAGTGAAGAGGGAGAAACCTACAATGAGCAGTTCTTC. It is translated as CASSEEGETYNEQFF.

J is TRBJ1-5 and V is TRBV15, with D possibly TRBD1 on 5 matching bases. V dropped 5 bases and J dropped 2 bases, with 19 bases sitting between them. The germline V gene has CDR1 LNHNV and CDR2 YYDKDF (reference sequence). The CDR3 has 17 amino acids. The CDR3 is CATSSLRRGLGNQPQHF. The CDR3 DNA is TGTGCCACCAGCTCCCTTAGAAGGGGCTTAGGCAATCAGCCCCAGCATTTT.

This chain joins TRBV11-2 and TRBJ2-3; D possibly corresponds to TRBD2 (6 bases). The CDR3 consists of 17 residues. V dropped 5 bases and J dropped 0 bases, with 18 bases sitting between them. In germline, CDR1 is SGHAT, CDR2 FQNNGV. DNA of the CDR3: TGTGCCAGCAGCCCCCCACGGAGGGACCGTAGCACAGATACGCAGTATTTT. This encodes CASSPPRRDRSTDTQYF.

This rearrangement joins TRBV18 to TRBJ1-2; D is possibly TRBD1 (6 bases). Trimming left V 4 bases short and J 3 bases short, with 18 bases between. The CDR3 has 16 residues. CDR1 KGHSH and CDR2 LQKENI come from the germline V gene. The CDR3 reads CASSLSPAGAHYGYTF. Here the CDR3 DNA reads TGTGCCAGCTCACTATCCCCGGCAGGGGCCCACTATGGCTACACCTTC.

The rearrangement links TRBV28 to TRBJ1-2; 7 nucleotides line up with TRBD1. Per the germline V gene, CDR1 is MDHEN and CDR2 is SYDVKM. V was pared by 3 bases and J by 8 bases, with 12 bases of the junction left unmatched. The CDR3 is made up of 15 amino acids. In DNA form, the CDR3 reads TGTGCCAGCAGTTTCGGATGGAACAGGGGAGACGGCTACACCTTC. Translating it yields CASSFGWNRGDGYTF.

This chain's CDR3 is CASTLEGRLGNTIYF. The CDR3 nucleotides read TGTGCCAGCACCCTCGAAGGCCGACTCGGAAACACCATATATTTT. The rearrangement uses TRBV9 and TRBJ1-3; no firm D call. Trimming removed 6 bases from V and 4 bases from J, with 17 bases in between. From germline, CDR1 is SGDLS and CDR2 YYNGEE. This CDR3 is built from 15 residues.

The chain links TRBV6-5 to TRBJ1-3; 10 bases fit TRBD1. Germline V gene lookup returns CDR1 MNHEY and CDR2 SVGAGI. The CDR3 covers 15 residues. The junction had 11 bases not matched to a gene; V was cut back by 5 bases and J by 10 bases. The CDR3 DNA sequence: TGTGCCAGCAGTCCCCGGCGGGGGACAGGGGAGACCATATATTTT. Its protein is CASSPRRGTGETIYF.

Only a few counts were recorded for this clone. The chain joins TRBV6-5 to TRBJ2-2, with TRBD2 matching over 9 bases. CDR3 length equals 15 residues. The trim removed 4 bases at V and 6 bases at J, leaving 6 bases unmatched. The germline V gene has CDR1 MNHEY and CDR2 SVGAGI. The CDR3, as DNA: TGTGCCAGCAGTTCTCGAGCGGGGGGACCCGGGGAGCTGTTTTTT. It specifies CASSSRAGGPGELFF.

The rearrangement joins TRBV7-9 to TRBJ1-1; D is uncertain. Germline CDR1 SEHNR, CDR2 FQNEAQ (reference sequence). The CDR3 consists of 13 residues. V dropped 5 bases and J dropped 3 bases, with 10 bases sitting between them. The CDR3: CASSALQDTEAFF. The CDR3 DNA follows: TGTGCCAGCAGCGCGCTTCAGGACACTGAAGCTTTCTTT.

The count of this clone is one. For the CDR3, the DNA is TGTGCCAGCAGCCCACAAACAGGGGTAGAGACCCAGTACTTC. Its protein product is CASSPQTGVETQYF. V is TRBV11-2 and J is TRBJ2-5; 7 bases are shared with TRBD1. Germline CDR1 reads SGHAT; CDR2 reads FQNNGV. The CDR3 runs 14 residues. V gave up 5 bases and J gave up 4 bases; unmatched junction bases: 7.

The chain joins TRBV3-1 (or the pseudogene TRBV3-2) to TRBJ2-4; D possibly corresponds to TRBD2 (7 bases). The CDR3 spans 17 residues. V lost 5 bases and J lost 8, with 25 bases in between. The germline CDR1 and CDR2 sequences are LGHDT and YNNKEL (reference sequence). CDR3 loop: CASSKGEGGGRRDIQYF. DNA of the CDR3: TGTGCCAGCAGCAAAGGGGAAGGCGGGGGCCGAAGGGACATTCAGTACTTC.

The rearrangement joins TRBV24-1 to TRBJ1-2; 7 bases are shared with TRBD1. The CDR3 has 15 amino acids. Trimming removed 9 bases from V and 2 bases from J; junction bases left unmatched: 11. CDR1 and CDR2 (germline): KGHDR, SFDVKD. CDR3 DNA: TGTGCCACCCAACCGCGACAGGGAGGAAACTATGGCTACACCTTC. This sequence encodes CATQPRQGGNYGYTF.

The chain links TRBV6-2 or TRBV6-3 to TRBJ2-7; 9 bases match TRBD2. The CDR3 is 15 residues long. J was trimmed by 2 bases and V by 4 bases; bases with no gene match: 6. Germline CDR1 and CDR2: MNHEY and SVGEGT. CDR3 sequence reads: CASSWTSDKPYEQYV. CDR3 DNA: TGTGCCAGCAGTTGGACTAGCGATAAACCCTACGAGCAGTACGTC.

The chain combines TRBV5-1 with TRBJ2-2, with TRBD1 matching 10 bases. From germline, CDR1 is SGHRS and CDR2 YFSETQ. V shed 4 bases, J shed 3 bases, and the junction held 3 bases outside the gene matches. The CDR3 is made up of 15 amino acids. The CDR3 DNA follows: TGCGCCAGCAGCCCCGGACAGGGGGACACCGGGGAGCTGTTTTTT. Residues: CASSPGQGDTGELFF.